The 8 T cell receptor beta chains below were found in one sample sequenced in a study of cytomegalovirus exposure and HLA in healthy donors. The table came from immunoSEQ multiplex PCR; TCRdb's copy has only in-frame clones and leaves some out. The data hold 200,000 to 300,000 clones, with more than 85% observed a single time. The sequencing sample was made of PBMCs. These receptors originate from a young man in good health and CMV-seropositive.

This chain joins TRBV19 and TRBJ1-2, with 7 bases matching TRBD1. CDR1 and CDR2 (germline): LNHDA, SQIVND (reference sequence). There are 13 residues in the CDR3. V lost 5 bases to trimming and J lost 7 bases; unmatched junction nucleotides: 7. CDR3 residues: CASSLDRVAGYTF. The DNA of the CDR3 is TGTGCCAGTAGTCTTGACAGGGTGGCTGGCTACACCTTC.

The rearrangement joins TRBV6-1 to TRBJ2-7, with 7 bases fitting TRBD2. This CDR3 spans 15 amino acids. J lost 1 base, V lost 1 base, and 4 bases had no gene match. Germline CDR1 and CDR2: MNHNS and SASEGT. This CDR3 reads CASSEGGRASYEQYF. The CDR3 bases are TGTGCCAGCAGTGAAGGTGGGAGGGCATCCTACGAGCAGTACTTC.

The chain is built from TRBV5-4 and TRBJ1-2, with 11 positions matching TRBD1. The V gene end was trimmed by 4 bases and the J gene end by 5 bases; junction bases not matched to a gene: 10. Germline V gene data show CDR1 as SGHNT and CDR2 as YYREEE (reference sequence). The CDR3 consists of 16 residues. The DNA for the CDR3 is TGTGCCAGCAGCCAGGACTACGGGACAGGGGGATATGGCTACACCTTC. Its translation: CASSQDYGTGGYGYTF.

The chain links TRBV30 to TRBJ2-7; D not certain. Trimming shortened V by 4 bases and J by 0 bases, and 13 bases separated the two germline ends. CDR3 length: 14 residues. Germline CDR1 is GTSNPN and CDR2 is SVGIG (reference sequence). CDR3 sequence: CAWTDGPFSYEQYF. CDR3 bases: TGTGCCTGGACCGACGGACCATTCTCCTACGAGCAGTACTTC.

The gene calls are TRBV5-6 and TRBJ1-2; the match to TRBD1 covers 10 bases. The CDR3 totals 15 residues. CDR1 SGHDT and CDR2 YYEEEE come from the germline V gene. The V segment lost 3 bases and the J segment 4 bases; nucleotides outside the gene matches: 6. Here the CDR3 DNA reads TGTGCCAGCAGCTATTTGGGGGACAGGGGCTATGGCTACACCTTC. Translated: CASSYLGDRGYGYTF.

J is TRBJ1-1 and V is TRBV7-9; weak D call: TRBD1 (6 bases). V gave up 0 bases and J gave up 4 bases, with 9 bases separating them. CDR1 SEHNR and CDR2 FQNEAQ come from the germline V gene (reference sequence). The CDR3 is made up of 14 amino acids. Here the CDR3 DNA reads TGTGCCAGCAGCTTAGCGGGACACCCCACTGAAGCTTTCTTT. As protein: CASSLAGHPTEAFF.

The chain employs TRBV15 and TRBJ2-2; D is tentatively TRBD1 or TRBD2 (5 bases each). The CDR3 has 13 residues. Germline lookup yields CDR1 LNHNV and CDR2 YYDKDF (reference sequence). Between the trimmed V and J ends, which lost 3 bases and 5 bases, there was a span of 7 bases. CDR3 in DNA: TGTGCCACCAGCAGGGGACGGACCGGGGAGCTGTTTTTT. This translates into CATSRGRTGELFF.

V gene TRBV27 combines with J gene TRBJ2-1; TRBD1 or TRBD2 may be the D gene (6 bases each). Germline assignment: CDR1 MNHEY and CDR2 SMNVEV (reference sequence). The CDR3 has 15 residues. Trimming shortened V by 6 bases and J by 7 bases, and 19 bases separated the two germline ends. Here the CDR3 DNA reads TGTGCCAGCAGACCCCTCGGGGGCGCTTATAATGAGCAGTTCTTC. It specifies CASRPLGGAYNEQFF.